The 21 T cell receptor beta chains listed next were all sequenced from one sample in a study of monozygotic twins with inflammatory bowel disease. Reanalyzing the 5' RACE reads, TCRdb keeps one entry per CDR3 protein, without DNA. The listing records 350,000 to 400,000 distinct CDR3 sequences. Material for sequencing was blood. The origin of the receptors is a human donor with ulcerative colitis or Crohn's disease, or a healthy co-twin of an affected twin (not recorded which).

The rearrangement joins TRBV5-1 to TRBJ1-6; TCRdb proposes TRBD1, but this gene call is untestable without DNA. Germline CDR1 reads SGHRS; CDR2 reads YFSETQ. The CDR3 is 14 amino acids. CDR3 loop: CASSLGEGDSPLHF. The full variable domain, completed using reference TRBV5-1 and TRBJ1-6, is KAGVTQTPRYLIKTRGQQVTLSCSPISGHRSVSWYQQTPGQGLQFLFEYFSETQRNKGNFPGRFSGRQFSNSRSEMNVSTLELGDSALYLCASSLGEGDSPLHFGNGTRLTVT.

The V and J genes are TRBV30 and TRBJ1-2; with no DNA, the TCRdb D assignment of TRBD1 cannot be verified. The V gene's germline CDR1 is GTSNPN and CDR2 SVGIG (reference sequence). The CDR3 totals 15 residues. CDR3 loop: CAWDPREGGNYGYTF.

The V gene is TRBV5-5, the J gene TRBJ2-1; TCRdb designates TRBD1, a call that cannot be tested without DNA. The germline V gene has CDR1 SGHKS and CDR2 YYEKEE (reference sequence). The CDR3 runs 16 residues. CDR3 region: CASSPNLWGGSNEQFF.

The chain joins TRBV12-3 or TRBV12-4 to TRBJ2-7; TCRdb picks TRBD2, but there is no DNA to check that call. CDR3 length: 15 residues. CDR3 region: CASSPRGLQNYEQYF.

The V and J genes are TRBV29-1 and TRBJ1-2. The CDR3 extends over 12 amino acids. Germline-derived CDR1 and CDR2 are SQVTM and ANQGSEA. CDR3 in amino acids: CSVWTRAYGYTF.

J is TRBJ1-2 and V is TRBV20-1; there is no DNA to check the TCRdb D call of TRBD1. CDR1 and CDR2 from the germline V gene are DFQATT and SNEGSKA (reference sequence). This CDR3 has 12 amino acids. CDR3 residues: CSAIDRGIGYTF.

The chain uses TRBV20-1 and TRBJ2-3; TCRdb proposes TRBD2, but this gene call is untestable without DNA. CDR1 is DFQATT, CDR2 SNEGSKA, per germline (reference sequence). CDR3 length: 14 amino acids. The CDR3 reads CSAREGRVPDTQYF.

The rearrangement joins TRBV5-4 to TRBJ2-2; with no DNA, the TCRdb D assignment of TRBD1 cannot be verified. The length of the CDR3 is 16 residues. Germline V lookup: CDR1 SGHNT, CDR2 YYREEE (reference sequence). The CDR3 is CASSSPPGMNTGELLF.

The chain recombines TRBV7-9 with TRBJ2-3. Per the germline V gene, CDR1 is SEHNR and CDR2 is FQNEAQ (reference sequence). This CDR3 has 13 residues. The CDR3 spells CASSFDGTDTQYF.

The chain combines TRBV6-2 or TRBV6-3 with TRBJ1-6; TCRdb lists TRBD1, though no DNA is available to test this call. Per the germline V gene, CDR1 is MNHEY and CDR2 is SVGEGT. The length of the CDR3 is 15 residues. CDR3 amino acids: CASSYAGTNHHPLHF.

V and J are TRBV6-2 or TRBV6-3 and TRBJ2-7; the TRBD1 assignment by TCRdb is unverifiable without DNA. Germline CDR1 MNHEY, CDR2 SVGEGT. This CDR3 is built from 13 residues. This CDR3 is CASSPANFPEQYF.

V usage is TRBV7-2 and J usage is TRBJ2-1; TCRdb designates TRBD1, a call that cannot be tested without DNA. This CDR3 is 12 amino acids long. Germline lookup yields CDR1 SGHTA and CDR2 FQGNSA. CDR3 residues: CASTDTYNEQFF.

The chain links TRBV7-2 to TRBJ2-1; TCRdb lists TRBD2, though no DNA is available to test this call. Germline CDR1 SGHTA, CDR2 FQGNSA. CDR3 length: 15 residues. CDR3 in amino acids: CASRTTSTRRAEQFF.

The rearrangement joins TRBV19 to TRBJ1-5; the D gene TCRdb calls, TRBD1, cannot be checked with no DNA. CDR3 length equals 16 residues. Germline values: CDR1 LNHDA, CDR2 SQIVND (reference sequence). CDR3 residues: CASSITTGTSNQPQHF.

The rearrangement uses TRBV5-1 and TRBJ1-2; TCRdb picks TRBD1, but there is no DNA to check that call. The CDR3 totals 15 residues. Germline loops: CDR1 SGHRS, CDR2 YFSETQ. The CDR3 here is CASSIGQAQDYGYTF.

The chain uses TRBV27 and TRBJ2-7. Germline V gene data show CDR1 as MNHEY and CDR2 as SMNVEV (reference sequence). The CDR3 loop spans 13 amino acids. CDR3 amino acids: CASRMDGAYEQYF.

This CDR3 reads CASSAGLAGGLETQYF. The chain carries TRBV7-9 and TRBJ2-5; TCRdb's D gene call, TRBD2, goes unchecked for lack of DNA. This CDR3 spans 16 amino acids. The germline gives CDR1 SEHNR, CDR2 FQNEAQ (reference sequence).

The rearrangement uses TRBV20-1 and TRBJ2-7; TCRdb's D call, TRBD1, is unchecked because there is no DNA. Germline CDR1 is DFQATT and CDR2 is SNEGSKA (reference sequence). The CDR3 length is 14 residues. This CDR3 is CSATSGTGPYEQYF.

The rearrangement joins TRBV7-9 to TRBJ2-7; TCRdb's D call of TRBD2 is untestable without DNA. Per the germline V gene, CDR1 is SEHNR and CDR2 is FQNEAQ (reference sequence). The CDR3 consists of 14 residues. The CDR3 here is CASSPVTPVYEQYF.

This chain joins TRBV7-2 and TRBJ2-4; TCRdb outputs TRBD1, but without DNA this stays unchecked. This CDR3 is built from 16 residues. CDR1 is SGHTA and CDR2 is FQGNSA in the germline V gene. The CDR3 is CASSLERGNTKNIQYF.

This chain's CDR3 is CASSALRDRTYEQYF. The chain has TRBV25-1 and TRBJ2-7; TCRdb's assignment of TRBD1 cannot be checked, as there is no DNA. Per germline, CDR1 MGHDK and CDR2 SYGVNS. The CDR3 length is 15 residues.